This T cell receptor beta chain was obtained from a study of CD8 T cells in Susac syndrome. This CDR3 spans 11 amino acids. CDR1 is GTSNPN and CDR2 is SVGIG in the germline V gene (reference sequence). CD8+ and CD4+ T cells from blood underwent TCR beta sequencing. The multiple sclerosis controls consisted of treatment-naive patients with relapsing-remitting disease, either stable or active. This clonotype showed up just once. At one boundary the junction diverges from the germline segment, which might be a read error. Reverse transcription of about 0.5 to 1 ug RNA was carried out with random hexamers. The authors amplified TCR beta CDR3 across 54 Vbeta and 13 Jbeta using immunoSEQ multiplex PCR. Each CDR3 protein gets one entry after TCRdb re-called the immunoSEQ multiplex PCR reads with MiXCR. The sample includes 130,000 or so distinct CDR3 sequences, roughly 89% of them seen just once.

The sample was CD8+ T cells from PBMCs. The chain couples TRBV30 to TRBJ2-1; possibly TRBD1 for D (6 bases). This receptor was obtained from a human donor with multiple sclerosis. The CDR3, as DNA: TGTGCCTGGACGGTGGCAGGGGAGCTGTTCTTC. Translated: CAWTVAGELFF.